This TCR beta chain was profiled in a study of regulatory T cells in long-lasting Graves disease. Study-wide context: Graves' disease counted as persistent after over 5 years of antithyroid drugs with positive TSH receptor antibodies.

Study outcomes and limitations: With persistent disease, TRBV28, TRBJ1-2 and TRBJ2-5 were the favored segments.

The sample holds a few counts of this clonotype. The antigen is not known. Time point specified: persistent/refractory GD, antithyroid drugs over 5 years with positive TRAb. The TCR library used RNA extracted from PBMCs. After removal of 6 bases from V and 3 bases from J, the junction contained 1 base not matched to a gene. The CDR3 extends over 12 amino acids. Germline V CDR1 and CDR2: MNHNS, SASEGT. CDR3 regions were amplified by Arm-PCR using iRepertoire HTBI primers to build TCR beta libraries. TCRdb fed the multiplex PCR reads into MiXCR, producing one record per CDR3 protein. The profile shows 650,000 to 850,000 distinct CDR3 sequences, 30% of them singletons.

The sequence derives from a female donor with Graves disease. V gene TRBV6-1 combines with J gene TRBJ2-7; TRBD1 matches 8 bases. The sequences come from peripheral blood mononuclear cells (PBMCs), collected when the disease was refractory, from a patient treated with antithyroid drugs. CDR3 nucleotides: TGTGCCAGCAGACAGGGGGGCTACGAGCAGTACTTC. This sequence encodes CASRQGGYEQYF.